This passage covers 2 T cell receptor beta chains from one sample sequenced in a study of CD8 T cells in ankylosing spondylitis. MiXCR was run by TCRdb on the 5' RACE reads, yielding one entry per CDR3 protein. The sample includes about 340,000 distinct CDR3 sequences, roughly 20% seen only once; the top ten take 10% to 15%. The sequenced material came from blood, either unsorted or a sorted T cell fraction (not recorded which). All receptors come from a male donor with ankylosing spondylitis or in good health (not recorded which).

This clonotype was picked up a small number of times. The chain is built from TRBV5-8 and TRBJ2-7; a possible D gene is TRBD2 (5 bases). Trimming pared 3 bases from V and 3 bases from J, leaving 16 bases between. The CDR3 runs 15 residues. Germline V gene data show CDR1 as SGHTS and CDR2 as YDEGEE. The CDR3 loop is CASSSLDGKGYEQYF. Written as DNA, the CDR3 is TGTGCCAGCAGCTCCCTAGACGGGAAGGGCTACGAGCAGTACTTC.

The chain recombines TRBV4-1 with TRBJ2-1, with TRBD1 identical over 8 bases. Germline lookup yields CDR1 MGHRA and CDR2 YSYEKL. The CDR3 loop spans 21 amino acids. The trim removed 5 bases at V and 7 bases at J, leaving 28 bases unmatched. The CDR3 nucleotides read TGCGCCAGCAGCTACGAGCCTCCCCCAGCCGTACAGGGGGACCTTTCTAATGAGCAGTTCTTC. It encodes CASSYEPPPAVQGDLSNEQFF.